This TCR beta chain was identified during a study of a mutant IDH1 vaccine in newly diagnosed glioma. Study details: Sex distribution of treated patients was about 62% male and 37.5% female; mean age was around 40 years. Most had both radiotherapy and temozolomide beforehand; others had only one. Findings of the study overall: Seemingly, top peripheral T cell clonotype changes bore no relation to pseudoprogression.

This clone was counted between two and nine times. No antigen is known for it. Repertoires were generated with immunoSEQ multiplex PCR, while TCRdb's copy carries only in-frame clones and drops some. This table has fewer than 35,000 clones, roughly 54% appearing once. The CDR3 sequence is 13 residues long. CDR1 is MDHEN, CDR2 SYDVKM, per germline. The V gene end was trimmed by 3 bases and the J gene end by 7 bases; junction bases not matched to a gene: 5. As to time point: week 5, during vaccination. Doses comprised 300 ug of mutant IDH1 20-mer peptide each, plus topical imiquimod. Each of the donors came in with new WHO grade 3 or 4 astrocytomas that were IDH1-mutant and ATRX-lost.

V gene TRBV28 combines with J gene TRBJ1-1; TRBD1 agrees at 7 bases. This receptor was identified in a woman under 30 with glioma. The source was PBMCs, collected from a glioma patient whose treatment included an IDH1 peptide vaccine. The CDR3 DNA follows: TGTGCCAGCAGTTTGGCAGGGGGGGGTGAAGCTTTCTTT. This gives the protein CASSLAGGGEAFF.